This T cell receptor (beta chain) is from a study of T-cell memory formation after mild COVID-19. Germline assignment: CDR1 SQVTM and CDR2 ANQGSEA. Trimming took off 8 bases at V and 0 bases at J, with 8 bases between the two ends. CDR3 length equals 12 residues. From the 5' RACE reads, TCRdb called clonotypes with MiXCR, one entry per CDR3 protein. The table includes approximately 300,000 distinct CDR3 sequences, 19% detected once. The V and J genes are TRBV29-1 and TRBJ1-5; D unresolved. The sequenced sample consisted of PBMCs or a T cell subset sorted from them (not recorded which). The TCR originated in a man aged 18 to 30 who had mild COVID-19 (a few samples of this study predate the infection). Cell type and time point are not known. The CDR3 DNA is TGCAGCTGTTCGGATAGCAATCAGCCCCAGCATTTT. This codes for CSCSDSNQPQHF.